This entry is about one TCR beta chain. CDR1 and CDR2 from the germline V gene are MNHNY and SVGAGI (reference sequence). This CDR3 is 12 amino acids long. The trim removed 10 bases at V and 1 base at J, leaving 4 bases unmatched. This record comes from a study of cytomegalovirus exposure and HLA in healthy donors. Study context: Out of about 180 million T cells, an earlier analysis found over 100 million unique TCR beta sequences in total.

The PCR employed 60 Vbeta primers together with 13 Jbeta primers. Assay used: immunoSEQ multiplex PCR; TCRdb lists only in-frame clones, some missing. This sample has over 80,000 clones; 60% to 85% occur once, and the top ten carry roughly a sixth. The TCR originated in a man aged 55 to 70 in good health and CMV-seropositive. This chain links TRBV6-6 with TRBJ2-7; 7 bases agree with TRBD1. Sequencing was performed on PBMCs. CDR3 bases: TGTGCCACTGAGGGGGCGTCCTACGAGCAGTACTTC. As protein: CATEGASYEQYF.